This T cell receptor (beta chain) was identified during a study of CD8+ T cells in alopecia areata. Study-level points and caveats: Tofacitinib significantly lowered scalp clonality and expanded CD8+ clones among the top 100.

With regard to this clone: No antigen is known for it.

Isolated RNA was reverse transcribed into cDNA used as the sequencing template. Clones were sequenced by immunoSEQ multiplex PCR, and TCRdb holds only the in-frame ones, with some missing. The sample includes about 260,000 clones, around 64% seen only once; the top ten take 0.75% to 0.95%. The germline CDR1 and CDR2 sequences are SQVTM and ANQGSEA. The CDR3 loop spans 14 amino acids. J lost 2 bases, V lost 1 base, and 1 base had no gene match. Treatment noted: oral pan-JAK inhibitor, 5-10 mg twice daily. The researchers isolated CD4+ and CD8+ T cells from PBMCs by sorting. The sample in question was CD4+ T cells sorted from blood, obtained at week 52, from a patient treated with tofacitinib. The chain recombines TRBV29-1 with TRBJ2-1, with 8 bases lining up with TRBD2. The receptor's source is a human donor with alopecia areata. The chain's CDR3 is CSVEGRGAYNEQFF. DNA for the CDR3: TGCAGCGTTGAAGGGCGGGGGGCCTACAATGAGCAGTTCTTC.